This TCR beta chain was recovered during a study of OX40 agonist ivuxolimab in advanced cancers. Assay: immunoSEQ multiplex PCR; the TCRdb copy retains only in-frame clones and omits some. The data contain about 79,000 clones, about 94% of them singletons. From germline, CDR1 is SGHTS and CDR2 YDEGEE. This CDR3 is 15 amino acids long. V lost 0 bases to trimming and J lost 0 bases, with 8 bases between them. Only one count was recorded for this clone. The origin of this receptor is an adult with an advanced solid tumor such as melanoma, head and neck, liver or kidney cancer. The input for sequencing was CD4+ or CD8+ T cells sorted from blood, taken in a trial of the OX40 agonist ivuxolimab. V usage is TRBV5-8 and J usage is TRBJ2-3, with D unclear. The CDR3 DNA follows: TGTGCCAGCAGCTTGGGAAGCAAAAGCACAGATACGCAGTATTTT. Its protein is CASSLGSKSTDTQYF.